Following are 7 T cell receptor beta chains from one sample sequenced in a study of memory B cells and T cells in multiple sclerosis. The data were produced by immunoSEQ multiplex PCR, yet TCRdb's version contains in-frame clones alone and is incomplete. The sample shows over 35,000 clones, roughly four fifths of them seen only once. These receptors' antigens are unknown. CFSE-dim autoproliferating and CFSE-high non-proliferating T cells from unstimulated culture were sequenced separately. Cultures began with about 4.6x10^7 CFSE-labeled PBMCs, unstimulated for under 8 days, with replicate wells pooled. Sequences were obtained from PBMCs from blood kept in culture. The origin of the receptors is a human donor with multiple sclerosis.

The chain has TRBV9 and TRBJ1-1, with D uncertain. CDR3 length equals 15 residues. Trimming took 0 bases from V and 6 from J, leaving 15 bases between them. Germline lookup yields CDR1 SGDLS and CDR2 YYNGEE. The CDR3 is CASSVGFSGEPEAFF. The DNA for the CDR3 is TGTGCCAGCAGCGTAGGGTTTTCAGGTGAGCCTGAAGCTTTCTTT.

This chain joins TRBV4-3 and TRBJ1-4; D ambiguous. V lost 0 bases and J 8 bases, leaving 7 bases between the germline ends. Germline V lookup: CDR1 LGHNA, CDR2 YSLEER. This CDR3 is 13 amino acids long. CDR3 in amino acids: CASSQDAEEKLFF. CDR3 DNA: TGCGCCAGCAGCCAAGACGCAGAAGAAAAACTGTTTTTT.

The chain uses TRBV29-1 and TRBJ1-1; possibly TRBD1 for D (5 bases). V shed 3 bases and J shed 2 bases, with 19 bases lying between them. CDR1 and CDR2 from the germline V gene are SQVTM and ANQGSEA. This CDR3 is 16 amino acids long. DNA for the CDR3: TGCAGCGTTGAGGGACCTCGGTGGGGGGTCAACACTGAAGCTTTCTTT. Protein sequence: CSVEGPRWGVNTEAFF.

Here the CDR3 reads CASSLVVNRVDNEQFF. As DNA, the CDR3 is TGTGCCAGCAGCTTAGTGGTCAACAGGGTGGACAATGAGCAGTTCTTC. This chain connects TRBV7-6 to TRBJ2-1; D possibly corresponds to TRBD1 (6 bases). V was shortened by 1 base and J by 5 bases, with 15 bases between the two germline ends. Per germline, CDR1 SGHVS and CDR2 FNYEAQ. The CDR3 length is 16 residues.

The gene calls are TRBV2 and TRBJ2-5; the D gene is possibly TRBD2 (5 bases). CDR1 and CDR2 (germline): SNHLY, FYNNEI. Deletions cut 3 bases from V and 4 bases from J, with 12 bases between. This CDR3 region has 14 residues. The CDR3 sequence: CASSDYGEGETQYF. The CDR3, as DNA: TGTGCCAGCAGTGATTACGGAGAGGGAGAGACCCAGTACTTC.

The rearrangement joins TRBV7-2 to TRBJ2-1; 13 positions agree with TRBD2. Per the germline V gene, CDR1 is SGHTA and CDR2 is FQGNSA. This CDR3 region has 16 residues. V dropped 6 bases and J dropped 7; count of bases not matched to a gene: 9. The CDR3 loop is CASRPTLAGGPNEQFF. The CDR3 DNA reads TGTGCCAGCAGACCTACACTAGCGGGGGGGCCTAATGAGCAGTTCTTC.

This rearrangement joins TRBV6-5 to TRBJ1-1; the D is unclear. Germline CDR1 and CDR2: MNHEY and SVGAGI. The V end lost 0 bases, the J end lost 2 bases, and 7 bases lay between the germline ends. The CDR3 is made up of 14 amino acids. The CDR3 sequence: CASSYSGGNTEAFF. For the CDR3, the DNA is TGTGCCAGCAGTTACTCAGGCGGTAACACTGAAGCTTTCTTT.